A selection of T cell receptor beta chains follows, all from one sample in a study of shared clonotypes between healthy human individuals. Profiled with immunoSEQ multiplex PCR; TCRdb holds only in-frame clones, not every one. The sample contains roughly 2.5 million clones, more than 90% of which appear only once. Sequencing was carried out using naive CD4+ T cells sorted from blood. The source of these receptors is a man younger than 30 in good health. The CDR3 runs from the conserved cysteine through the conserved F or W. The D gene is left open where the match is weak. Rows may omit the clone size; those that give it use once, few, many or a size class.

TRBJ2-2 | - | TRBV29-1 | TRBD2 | TGCAGCGTGGGACTAGCGGGGGGTTGGACCGGGGAGCTGTTTTTT | CSVGLAGGWTGELFF
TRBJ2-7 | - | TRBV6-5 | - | TGTGCCAGCAGTTACTCGAGGGTAGCGGCGACCTACGAGCAGTACTTC | CASSYSRVAATYEQYF
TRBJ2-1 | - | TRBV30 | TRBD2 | TGTGCCTGGAGTGTTGGCCGCGGGAGCGTTTGGAACAATGAGCAGTTCTTC | CAWSVGRGSVWNNEQFF
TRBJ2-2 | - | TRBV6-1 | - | TGTGCCAGCAGTGAAAGTATGGCGAACACCGGGGAGCTGTTTTTT | CASSESMANTGELFF
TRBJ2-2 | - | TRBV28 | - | TGTGCCAGCAGTTCCATCCGGACTGGAAACACCGGGGAGCTGTTTTTT | CASSSIRTGNTGELFF
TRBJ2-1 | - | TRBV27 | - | TGTGCCAGCAGTCTGTCTCTGCGACTCCACTACAATGAGCAGTTCTTC | CASSLSLRLHYNEQFF
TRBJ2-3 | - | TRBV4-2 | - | TGTGCCAGCAGCCACCTGGAGGCAGATACGCAGTATTTT | CASSHLEADTQYF
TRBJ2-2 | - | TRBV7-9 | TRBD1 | TGTGCCAGCAGCCCACCGGGACAGGGCTATACCGGGGAGCTGTTTTTT | CASSPPGQGYTGELFF
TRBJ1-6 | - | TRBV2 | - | TGTGCCAGCAGTGAACGGGGTATTGATTCACCCCTCCACTTT | CASSERGIDSPLHF
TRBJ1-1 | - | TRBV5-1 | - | TGCGCCAGCAGCCCCGGGACAAGGAACACTGAAGCTTTCTTT | CASSPGTRNTEAFF
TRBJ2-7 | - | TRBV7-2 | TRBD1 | TGTGCCAGCAGCTCGCGCCCGGGGACAGGGGGCTCCTACGAGCAGTACTTC | CASSSRPGTGGSYEQYF
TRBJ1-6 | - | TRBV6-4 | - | TGTGCCAGCAGTGACACGACGGGGGACGGTAATTCACCCCTCCACTTT | CASSDTTGDGNSPLHF
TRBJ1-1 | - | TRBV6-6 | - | TGTGCCAGCAGCTCCACAGGGAGGAACACTGAAGCTTTCTTT | CASSSTGRNTEAFF
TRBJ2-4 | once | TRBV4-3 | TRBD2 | TGCGCCAGCAGCCCCCAGTCGGCGGGAGGGTTAATAGGCAAAAACATTCAGTACTTC | CASSPQSAGGLIGKNIQYF
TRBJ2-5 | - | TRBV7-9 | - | TGTGCCAGCAGCTTAGCAGGGGGGCACGAGACCCAGTACTTC | CASSLAGGHETQYF